This T cell receptor beta chain was documented in a study of CD8 T cells in ankylosing spondylitis. Whole-study results and caveats: The authors reported significant enrichment of disease-linked clones in matched ankylosing spondylitis synovial fluid. Typical of ankylosing spondylitis blood, it appeared, was a TCR beta motif of eight highly homologous variants.

Germline lookup yields CDR1 SQVTM and CDR2 ANQGSEA. CDR3 size: 10 residues. V gave up 5 bases and J gave up 3 bases, with 4 bases separating them. This clonotype has at least ten counts. Its antigen is not identified. As the method for making TCR beta libraries, quantitative 5'-RACE with molecular barcodes was used. From the 5' RACE reads, TCRdb called clonotypes with MiXCR, one entry per CDR3 protein. This repertoire shows more than 400,000 distinct CDR3 sequences, approximately 5% found once; its top ten account for under 4.5%. Sequencing was performed on blood, either unsorted or a sorted T cell fraction (not recorded which). The source of this sequence is a male donor with ankylosing spondylitis. V is TRBV29-1 and J is TRBJ1-1; D call uncertain. As DNA, the CDR3 is TGCAGCGTTAGCGACACTGAAGCTTTCTTT. Protein product: CSVSDTEAFF. The entire variable domain, with the rest obtained from reference TRBV29-1 and TRBJ1-1, is as follows: SAVISQKPSRDICQRGTSLTIQCQVDSQVTMMFWYRQQPGQSLTLIATANQGSEATYESGFVIDKFPISRPNLTFSTLTVSNMSPEDSSIYLCSVSDTEAFFGQGTRLTVV.